The TCR beta chain described here comes from a study of shared clonotypes between healthy human individuals. Overall study findings and caveats: Enrolling few donors narrowed the genetic and exposure-history diversity that was represented.

Unmatched junction bases numbered 13, after V lost 5 bases and J lost 6 bases. The CDR3 has 16 residues. Germline V CDR1 and CDR2: SGHTA, FQGNSA. Comments on this clone: Its cognate antigen is unknown.

All donors were healthy HIV-negative adults lacking recent acute infections or vaccinations. Data came from immunoSEQ multiplex PCR; TCRdb stores just in-frame clones and leaves some out. The repertoire holds some 2 million clones, over 85% seen once, with under 0.15% in the top ten. The receptor was isolated from a man between 18 and 35 years old in good health. V and J are TRBV7-2 and TRBJ2-5, with 9 bases fitting TRBD2. The sequenced sample consisted of naive CD4+ T cells sorted from blood. Sample subset: CD45RA+ positively selected. CDR3 protein: CASSPGGGLATKTQYF. DNA for the CDR3: TGTGCCAGCAGCCCCGGGGGGGGACTAGCTACAAAGACCCAGTACTTC. The full variable domain, with the rest looked up from reference TRBV7-2 and TRBJ2-5, is GAGVSQSPSNKVTEKGKDVELRCDPISGHTALYWYRQSLGQGLEFLIYFQGNSAPDKSGLPSDRFSAERTGGSVSTLTIQRTQQEDSAVYLCASSPGGGLATKTQYFGPGTRLLVL.